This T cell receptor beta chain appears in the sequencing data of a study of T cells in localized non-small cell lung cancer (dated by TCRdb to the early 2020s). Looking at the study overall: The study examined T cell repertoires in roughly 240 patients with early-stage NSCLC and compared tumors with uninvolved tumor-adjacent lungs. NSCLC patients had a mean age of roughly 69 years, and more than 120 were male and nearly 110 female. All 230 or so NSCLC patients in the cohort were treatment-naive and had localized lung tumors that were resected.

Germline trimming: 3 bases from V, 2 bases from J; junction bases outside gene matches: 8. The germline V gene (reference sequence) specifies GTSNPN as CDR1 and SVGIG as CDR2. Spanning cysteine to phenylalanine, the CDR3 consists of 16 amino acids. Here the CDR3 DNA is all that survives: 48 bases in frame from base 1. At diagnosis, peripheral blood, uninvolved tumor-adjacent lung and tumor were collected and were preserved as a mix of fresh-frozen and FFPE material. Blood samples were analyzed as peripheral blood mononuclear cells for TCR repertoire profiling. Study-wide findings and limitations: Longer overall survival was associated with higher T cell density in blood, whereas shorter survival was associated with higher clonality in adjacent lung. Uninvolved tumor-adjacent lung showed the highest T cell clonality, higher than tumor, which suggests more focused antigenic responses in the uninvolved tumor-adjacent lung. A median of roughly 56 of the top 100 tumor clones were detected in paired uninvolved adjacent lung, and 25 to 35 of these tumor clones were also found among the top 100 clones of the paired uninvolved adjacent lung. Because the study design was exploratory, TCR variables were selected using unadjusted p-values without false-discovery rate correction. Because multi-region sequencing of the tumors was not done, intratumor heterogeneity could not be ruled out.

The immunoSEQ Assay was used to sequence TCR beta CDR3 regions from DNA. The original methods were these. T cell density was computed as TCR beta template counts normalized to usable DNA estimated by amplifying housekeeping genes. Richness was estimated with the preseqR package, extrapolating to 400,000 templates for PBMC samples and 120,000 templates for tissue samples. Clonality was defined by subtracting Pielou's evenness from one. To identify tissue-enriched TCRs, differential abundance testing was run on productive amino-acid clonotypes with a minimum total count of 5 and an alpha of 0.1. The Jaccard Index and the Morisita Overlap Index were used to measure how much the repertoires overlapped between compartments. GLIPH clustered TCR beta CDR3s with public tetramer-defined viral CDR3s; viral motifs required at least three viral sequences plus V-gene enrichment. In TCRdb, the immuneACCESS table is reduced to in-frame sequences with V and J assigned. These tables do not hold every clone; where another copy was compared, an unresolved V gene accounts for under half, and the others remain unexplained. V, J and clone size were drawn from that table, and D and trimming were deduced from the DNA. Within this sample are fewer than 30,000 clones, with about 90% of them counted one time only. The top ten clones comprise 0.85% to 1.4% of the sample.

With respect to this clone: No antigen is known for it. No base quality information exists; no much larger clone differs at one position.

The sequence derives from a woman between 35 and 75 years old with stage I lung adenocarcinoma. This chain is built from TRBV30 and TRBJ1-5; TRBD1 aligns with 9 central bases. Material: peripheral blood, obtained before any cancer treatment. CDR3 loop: CAWRSTGGGGNQPQHF. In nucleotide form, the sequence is TGTGCCTGGAGGAGCACAGGGGGCGGGGGCAATCAGCCCCAGCATTTT.